What follows is one TCR beta chain and its context. The data originate from a study of tumour-infiltrating T cells in Burkitt lymphoma. For the study at large: Survival, overall and progression-free, tracked with productive clonality.

V shed 4 bases and J shed 0 bases, with 17 bases lying between them. CDR1 is PRHDT, CDR2 FYEKMQ, per germline (reference sequence). This CDR3 has 17 amino acids. The protocol was immunoSEQ multiplex PCR, while the TCRdb copy is restricted to in-frame clones and leaves out a portion. The table shows about 14,000 clones, with more than 70% occurring only once. The sample consisted of tumor tissue. V gene TRBV13 combines with J gene TRBJ2-3; D may be TRBD1 or TRBD2 (5 bases each). The TCR originated in a human donor with diffuse large B-cell lymphoma. The CDR3 sequence: CASSSPNLGVSTDTQYF. DNA of the CDR3: TGTGCCAGCAGCTCTCCCAACCTGGGGGTTAGCACAGATACGCAGTATTTT.